This TCR beta chain was sequenced during a study of blood T cell repertoires in COVID-19. About the study: Specimens from acute and convalescent COVID-19 originated in the United States, Italy and Spain.

CDR1 and CDR2 from the germline V gene are LGHDT and YNNKEL (reference sequence). The CDR3 consists of 15 residues. V was clipped by 4 bases and J by 4 bases; unmatched bases: 9. Original methodology: Nucleated cell number was recorded as an estimate derived from reference gene primer amplification. Repertoires were generated with immunoSEQ multiplex PCR, while TCRdb's copy carries only in-frame clones and drops some. The DNA gave D and trimming, while V, J and clone size come from that table. Among roughly 250,000 clones listed, about 86% were seen once. The source material was peripheral blood. The chain uses TRBV3-1 (or the pseudogene TRBV3-2) and TRBJ1-2; the match to TRBD1 covers 7 bases. This receptor was obtained from a woman aged 80 or over with acute or convalescent COVID-19. DNA of the CDR3: TGTGCCAGCAGCCCTAGGGCAGGGGGAACCTATGGCTACACCTTC. This gives the protein CASSPRAGGTYGYTF.